A selection of T cell receptor beta chains follows, all from one sample in a study of cytomegalovirus exposure and HLA in healthy donors. Assay: immunoSEQ multiplex PCR; the TCRdb copy retains only in-frame clones and omits some. The data show about 130,000 clones, 78% seen once. Source material: PBMCs. The receptors stem from a middle-aged woman in good health and CMV-seronegative. Each CDR3 is given with its conserved first and last residue. Rows may omit the clone size; those that give it use once, few, many or a size class.

len	v_gene	abundance	CDR3aa
13	TRBV28	.	CASRGRGNSPLHF
15	TRBV19	.	CASSIGVGGRHEQYF
17	TRBV7-8	.	CASSYLSTGQGNQPQHF
14	TRBV28	.	CASTSAGGAWEQYF
11	TRBV29-1	.	CSVTSRDTQYF
13	TRBV6-1	.	CASSLRDLREQYF
14	TRBV2	.	CASSEWRGSYEQYF
12	TRBV7-9	once	CSSSLDRADQYF
16	TRBV27	.	CASSRTGARNTGELFF
15	TRBV28	.	CASSLVGQYNEKLFF
17	TRBV1	.	CTSSQEGWTSGSNSQYF
14	TRBV6-1	few	CASSATGGNQPQHF
14	TRBV6-5	few	CASTRGRGNSPLHF
15	TRBV7-9	.	CASSPQTGTNTEAFF
13	TRBV7-9	.	CASSLTAGSEAFF
15	TRBV4-1	few	CASSSPTSGDNEQFF
16	TRBV5-6	once	CASSGFGTSGYNEQFF
17	TRBV5-1	.	CASSLAPSTGPDYGYTF
16	TRBV7-2	.	CASSSSGGALGDTQYF
15	TRBV19	.	CASTPEGTTLYGYTF
12	TRBV16	.	CASSQFLEQRYF
15	TRBV7-2	.	CASSHDRGRRYGYTF
12	TRBV28	.	CASSRRDYGYTF
15	TRBV5-1	.	CASSLSGLAGETQYF
15	TRBV7-6	.	CASSPTREGAYEQYF
17	TRBV5-4	once	CASSPGGQGALSYEQYF